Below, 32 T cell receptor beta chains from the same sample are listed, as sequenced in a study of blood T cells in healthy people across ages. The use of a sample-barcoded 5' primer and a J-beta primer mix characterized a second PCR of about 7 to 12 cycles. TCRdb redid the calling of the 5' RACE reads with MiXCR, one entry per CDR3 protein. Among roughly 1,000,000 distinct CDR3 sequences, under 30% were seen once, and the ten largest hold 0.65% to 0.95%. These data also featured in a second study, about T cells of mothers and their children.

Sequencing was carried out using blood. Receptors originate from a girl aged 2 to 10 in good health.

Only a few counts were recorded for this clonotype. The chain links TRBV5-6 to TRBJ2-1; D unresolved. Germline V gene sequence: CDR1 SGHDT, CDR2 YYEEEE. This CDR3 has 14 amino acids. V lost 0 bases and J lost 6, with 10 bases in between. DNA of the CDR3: TGTGCCAGCAGCTTGGTATGGATCGGCAATGAGCAGTTCTTC. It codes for CASSLVWIGNEQFF.

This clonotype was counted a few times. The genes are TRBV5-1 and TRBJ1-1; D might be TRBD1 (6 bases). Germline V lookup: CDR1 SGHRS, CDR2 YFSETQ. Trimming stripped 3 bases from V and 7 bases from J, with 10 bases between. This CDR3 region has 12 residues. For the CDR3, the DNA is TGCGCCAGCAGCTGGGAGGGGGTTGAAGCTTTCTTT. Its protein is CASSWEGVEAFF.

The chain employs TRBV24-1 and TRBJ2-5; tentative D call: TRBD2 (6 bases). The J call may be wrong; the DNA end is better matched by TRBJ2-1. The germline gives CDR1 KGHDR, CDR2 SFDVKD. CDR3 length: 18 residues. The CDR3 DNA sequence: TGTGCCACAATGTTATATGATCCACTAGCTGGGTCATCGGGTGAGCAGTTCTTC. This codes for CATMLYDPLAGSSGEQFF.

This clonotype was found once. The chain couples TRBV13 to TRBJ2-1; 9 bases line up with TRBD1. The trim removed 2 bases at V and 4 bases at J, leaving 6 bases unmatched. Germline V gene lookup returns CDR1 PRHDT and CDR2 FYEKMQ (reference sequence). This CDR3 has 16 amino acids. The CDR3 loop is CASSLRTGDTYNEQFF. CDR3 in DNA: TGTGCCAGCAGCTTACGGACAGGGGATACTTACAATGAGCAGTTCTTC.

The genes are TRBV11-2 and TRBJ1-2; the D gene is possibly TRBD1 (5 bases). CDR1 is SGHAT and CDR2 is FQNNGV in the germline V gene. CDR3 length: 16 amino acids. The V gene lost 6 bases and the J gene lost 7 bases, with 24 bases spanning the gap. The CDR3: CASRTQGDPWNGGYTF. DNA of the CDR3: TGTGCCAGCAGGACTCAGGGCGACCCATGGAATGGTGGCTACACCTTC.

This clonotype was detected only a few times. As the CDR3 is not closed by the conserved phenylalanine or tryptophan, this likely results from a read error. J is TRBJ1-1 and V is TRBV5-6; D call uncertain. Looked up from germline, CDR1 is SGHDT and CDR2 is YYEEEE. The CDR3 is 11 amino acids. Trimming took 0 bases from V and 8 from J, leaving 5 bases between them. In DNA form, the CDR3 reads TGTGCCAGCAGCTTGGACAGAGAAGCTTTCTCT. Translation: CASSLDREAFS.

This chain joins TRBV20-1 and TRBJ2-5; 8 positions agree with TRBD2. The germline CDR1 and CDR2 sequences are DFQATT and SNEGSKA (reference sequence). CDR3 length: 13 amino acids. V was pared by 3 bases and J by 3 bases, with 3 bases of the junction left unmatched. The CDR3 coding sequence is TGCAGTGCTAGTAAACTAGCGGAAGAGACCCAGTACTTC. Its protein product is CSASKLAEETQYF.

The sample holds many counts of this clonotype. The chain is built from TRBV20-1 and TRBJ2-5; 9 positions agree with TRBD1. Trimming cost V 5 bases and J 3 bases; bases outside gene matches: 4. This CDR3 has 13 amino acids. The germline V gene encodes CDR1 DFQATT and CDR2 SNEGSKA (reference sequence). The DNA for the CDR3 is TGCAGTGCTCGTACAGGGGGCGAAGAGACCCAGTACTTC. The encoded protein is CSARTGGEETQYF.

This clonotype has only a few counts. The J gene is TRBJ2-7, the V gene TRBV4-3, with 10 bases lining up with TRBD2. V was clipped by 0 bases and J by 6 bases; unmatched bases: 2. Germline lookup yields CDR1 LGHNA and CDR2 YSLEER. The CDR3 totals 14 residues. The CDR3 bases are TGCGCCAGCAGCCAAGAACTAGCGGGGCCCGAGCAGTACTTC. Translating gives CASSQELAGPEQYF.

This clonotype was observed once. The CDR3 DNA reads as TGTGCCAGCAGCCAAGAACATAACACTGAAGCTTTCTTT. Translating it yields CASSQEHNTEAFF. The rearrangement joins TRBV14 to TRBJ1-1; D not certain. The CDR3 sequence is 13 residues long. Deletions cut 0 bases from V and 2 bases from J, with 4 bases between. Germline V gives CDR1 SGHDN, CDR2 FVKESK.

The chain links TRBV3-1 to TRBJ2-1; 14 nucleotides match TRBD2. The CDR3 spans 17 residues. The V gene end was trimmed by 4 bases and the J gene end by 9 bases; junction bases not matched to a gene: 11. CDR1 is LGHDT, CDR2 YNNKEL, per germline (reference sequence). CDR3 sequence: CASSRGTSGGLNAEQFF. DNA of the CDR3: TGTGCCAGCAGCCGAGGGACTAGCGGGGGATTAAACGCTGAGCAGTTCTTC.

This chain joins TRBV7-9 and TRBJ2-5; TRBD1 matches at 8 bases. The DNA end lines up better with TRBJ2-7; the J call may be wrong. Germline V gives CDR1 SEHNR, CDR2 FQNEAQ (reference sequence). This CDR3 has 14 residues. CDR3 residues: CASSYETGAYEQYF. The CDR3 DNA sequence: TGTGCCAGCAGCTATGAGACAGGGGCCTACGAGCAGTACTTC.

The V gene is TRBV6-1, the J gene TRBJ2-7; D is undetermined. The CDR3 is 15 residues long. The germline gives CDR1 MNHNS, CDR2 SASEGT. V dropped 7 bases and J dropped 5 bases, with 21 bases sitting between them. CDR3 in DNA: TGTGCCAGCATAGCTGATATGGGGATATGGGACGAGCAGTACTTC. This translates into CASIADMGIWDEQYF.

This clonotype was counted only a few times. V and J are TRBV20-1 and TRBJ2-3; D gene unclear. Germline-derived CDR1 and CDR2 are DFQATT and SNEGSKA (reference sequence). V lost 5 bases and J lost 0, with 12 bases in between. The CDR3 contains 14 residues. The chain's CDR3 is CSAERLSSTDTQYF. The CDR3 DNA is TGCAGTGCTGAACGACTTTCTAGCACAGATACGCAGTATTTT.

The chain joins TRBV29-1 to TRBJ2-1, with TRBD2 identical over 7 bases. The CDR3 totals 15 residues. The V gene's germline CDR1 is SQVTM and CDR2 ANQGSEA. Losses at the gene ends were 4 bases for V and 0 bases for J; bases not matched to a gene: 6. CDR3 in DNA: TGCAGCGTTGTTGTTGCGGGGGTCTCCTACAATGAGCAGTTCTTC. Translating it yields CSVVVAGVSYNEQFF.

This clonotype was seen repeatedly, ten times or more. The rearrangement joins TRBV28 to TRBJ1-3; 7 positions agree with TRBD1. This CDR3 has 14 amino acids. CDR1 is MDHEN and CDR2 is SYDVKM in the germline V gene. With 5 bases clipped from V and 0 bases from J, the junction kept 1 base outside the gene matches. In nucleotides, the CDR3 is TGTGCCAGCAGTGGGACAGTCTCTGGAAACACCATATATTTT. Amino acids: CASSGTVSGNTIYF.

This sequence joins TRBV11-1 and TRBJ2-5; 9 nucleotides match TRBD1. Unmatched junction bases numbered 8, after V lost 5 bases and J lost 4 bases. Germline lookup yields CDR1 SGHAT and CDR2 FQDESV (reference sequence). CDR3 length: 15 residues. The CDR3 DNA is TGTGCCAGCAGCCATTCGGGGACAGGGTCAGAGACCCAGTACTTC. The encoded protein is CASSHSGTGSETQYF.

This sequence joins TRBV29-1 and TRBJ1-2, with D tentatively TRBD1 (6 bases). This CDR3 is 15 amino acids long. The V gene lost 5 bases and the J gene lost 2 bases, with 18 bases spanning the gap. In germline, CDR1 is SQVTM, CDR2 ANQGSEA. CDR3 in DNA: TGCAGCGTTCGGGGGACACGAAAGTCAAACTATGGCTACACCTTC. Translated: CSVRGTRKSNYGYTF.

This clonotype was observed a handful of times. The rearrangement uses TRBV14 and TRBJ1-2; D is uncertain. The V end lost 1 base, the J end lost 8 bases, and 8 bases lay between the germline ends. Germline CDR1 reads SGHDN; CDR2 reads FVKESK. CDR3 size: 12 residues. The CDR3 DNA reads TGTGCCAGCAGCCAAGGGCCGTCGGGCTACACCTTC. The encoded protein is CASSQGPSGYTF.

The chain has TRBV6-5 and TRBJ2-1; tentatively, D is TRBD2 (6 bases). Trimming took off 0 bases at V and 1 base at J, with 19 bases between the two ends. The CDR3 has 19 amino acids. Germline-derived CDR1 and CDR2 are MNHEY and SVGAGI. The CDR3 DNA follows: TGTGCCAGCAGTTACTCGACAATCGGACTAACCGATTCCTACAATGAGCAGTTCTTC. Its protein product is CASSYSTIGLTDSYNEQFF.

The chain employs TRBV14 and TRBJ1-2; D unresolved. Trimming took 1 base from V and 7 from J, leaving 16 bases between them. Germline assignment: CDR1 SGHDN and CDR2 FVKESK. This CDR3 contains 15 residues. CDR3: CASSQGPEGGVGYTF. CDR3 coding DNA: TGTGCCAGCAGCCAAGGACCCGAGGGCGGTGTTGGCTACACCTTC.

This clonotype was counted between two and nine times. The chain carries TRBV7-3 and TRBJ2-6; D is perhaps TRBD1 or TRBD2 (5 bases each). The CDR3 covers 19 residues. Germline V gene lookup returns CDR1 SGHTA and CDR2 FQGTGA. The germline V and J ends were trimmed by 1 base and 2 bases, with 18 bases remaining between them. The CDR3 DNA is TGTGCCAGCAGCTTAATCCAGGGACGGGGTGGGGCTGGGGCCAACGTCCTGACTTTC. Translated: CASSLIQGRGGAGANVLTF. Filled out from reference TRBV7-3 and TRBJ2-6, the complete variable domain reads GAGVSQTPSNKVTEKGKYVELRCDPISGHTALYWYRQSLGQGPEFLIYFQGTGAADDSGLPNDRFFAVRPEGSVSTLKIQRTERGDSAVYLCASSLIQGRGGAGANVLTFGAGSRLTVL.

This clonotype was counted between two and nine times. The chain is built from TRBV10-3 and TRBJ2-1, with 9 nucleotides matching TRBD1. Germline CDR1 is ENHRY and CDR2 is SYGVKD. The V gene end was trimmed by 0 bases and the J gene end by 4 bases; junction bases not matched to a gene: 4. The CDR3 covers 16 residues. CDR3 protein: CAISESRGQGYNEQFF. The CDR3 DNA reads TGTGCCATCAGTGAGTCGCGTGGACAGGGGTACAATGAGCAGTTCTTC.

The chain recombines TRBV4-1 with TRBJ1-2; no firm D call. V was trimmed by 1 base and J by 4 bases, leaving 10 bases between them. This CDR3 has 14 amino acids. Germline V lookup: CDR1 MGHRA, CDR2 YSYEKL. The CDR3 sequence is CASSQGPEGYGYTF. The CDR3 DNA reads TGCGCCAGCAGCCAAGGACCAGAAGGCTATGGCTACACCTTC.

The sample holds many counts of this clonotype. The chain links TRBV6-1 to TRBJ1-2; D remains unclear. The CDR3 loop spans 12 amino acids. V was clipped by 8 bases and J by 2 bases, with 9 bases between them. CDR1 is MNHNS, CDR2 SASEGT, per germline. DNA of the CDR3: TGTGCCAGCTCGGGAACCAACTATGGCTACACCTTC. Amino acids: CASSGTNYGYTF.

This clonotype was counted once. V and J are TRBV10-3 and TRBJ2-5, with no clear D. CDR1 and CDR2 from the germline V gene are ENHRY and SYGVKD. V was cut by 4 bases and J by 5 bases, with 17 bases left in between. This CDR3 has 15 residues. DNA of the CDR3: TGTGCCATCAGTGGAAGGGCCCCTGGGCTGGAGACCCAGTACTTC. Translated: CAISGRAPGLETQYF.

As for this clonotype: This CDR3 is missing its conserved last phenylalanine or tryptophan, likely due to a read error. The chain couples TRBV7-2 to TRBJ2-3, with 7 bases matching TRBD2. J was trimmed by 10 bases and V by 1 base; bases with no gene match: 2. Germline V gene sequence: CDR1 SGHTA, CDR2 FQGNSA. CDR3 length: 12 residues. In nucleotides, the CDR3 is TGTGCCAGCAGCTTAGTAGCGGGTCCGCAGTATCTT. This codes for CASSLVAGPQYL.

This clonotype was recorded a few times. The CDR3 loop is CASSQGPLEQYF. Written as DNA, the CDR3 is TGTGCCAGCAGCCAAGGACCCCTCGAGCAGTACTTC. The chain recombines TRBV14 with TRBJ2-5, with D hard to call. The J call may be mistaken, given a closer DNA end match to TRBJ2-7. CDR1 is SGHDN, CDR2 FVKESK, per germline. The CDR3 is 12 amino acids.

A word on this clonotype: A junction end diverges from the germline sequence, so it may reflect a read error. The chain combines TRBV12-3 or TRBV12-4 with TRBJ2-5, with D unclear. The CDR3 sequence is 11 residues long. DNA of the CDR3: TGTGCCAACAGTTTAAAGGAGACCCAGTACTTC. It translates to CANSLKETQYF.

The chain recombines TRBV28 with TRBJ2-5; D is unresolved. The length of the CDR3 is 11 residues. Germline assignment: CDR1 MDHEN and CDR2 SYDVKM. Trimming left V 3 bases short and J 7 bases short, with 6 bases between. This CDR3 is CASSLTWTQYF. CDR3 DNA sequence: TGTGCCAGCAGTTTGACTTGGACCCAGTACTTC. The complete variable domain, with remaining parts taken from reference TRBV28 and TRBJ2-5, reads DVKVTQSSRYLVKRTGEKVFLECVQDMDHENMFWYRQDPGLGLRLIYFSYDVKMKEKGDIPEGYSVSREKKERFSLILESASTNQTSMYLCASSLTWTQYFGPGTRLLVL.

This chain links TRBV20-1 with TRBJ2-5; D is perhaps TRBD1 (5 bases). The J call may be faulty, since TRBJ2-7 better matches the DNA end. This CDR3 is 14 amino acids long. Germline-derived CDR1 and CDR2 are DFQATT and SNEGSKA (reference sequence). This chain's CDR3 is CSARPPTASYEQYF. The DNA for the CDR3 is TGCAGTGCTAGACCCCCGACAGCCTCCTACGAGCAGTACTTC.

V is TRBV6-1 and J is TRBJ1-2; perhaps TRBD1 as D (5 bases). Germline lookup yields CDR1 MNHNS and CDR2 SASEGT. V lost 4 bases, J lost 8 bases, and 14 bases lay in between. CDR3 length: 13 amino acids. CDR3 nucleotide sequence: TGTGCCAGCAGTGGGCGTGGGGGGAGGGGCTACACCTTC. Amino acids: CASSGRGGRGYTF.